This T cell receptor beta chain is drawn from a study of T-cell reconstitution after alpha-beta-depleted transplantation in children. It was with unique molecular identifiers that the TCRbeta library was prepared. TCRdb itself ran the PCR reads through MiXCR, one entry per CDR3 protein. The sample includes around 500,000 distinct CDR3 sequences, around 12% of them seen just once. The CDR3 loop spans 14 amino acids. The germline gives CDR1 SGDLS, CDR2 YYNGEE. Trimming left V 1 base short and J 3 bases short, with 11 bases between. This clonotype has more than one count but fewer than ten. The receptor's source is a human donor who donated a stem cell graft to a child with combined immunodeficiency. Sample: PBMCs from the stem cell graft donor, taken from the stem cell graft. V and J are TRBV9 and TRBJ2-7; D not resolved. The CDR3 DNA follows: TGTGCCAGCAGCGTACATCCTACCAACTACGAGCAGTACTTC. It encodes CASSVHPTNYEQYF.